This TCR beta chain is from a study of breast tumors, draining lymph nodes, adjacent tissues (dated by TCRdb to about 2016). Context from the whole study: The study compared TCR beta repertoires across tumor, adjacent nontumor tissue and axillary lymph nodes from breast cancer patients. In human breast cancer, the study set out to assess how tumor, surrounding tissue and draining lymph node repertoires relate to one another and whether T cells might be exchanged between them.

This clonotype was observed at least ten times. Its antigen remains unidentified. Base quality data are lacking; no much larger clone is found one base away. The germline V gene provides CDR1 SGHVS and CDR2 FQNEAQ. The CDR3 spans 16 residues, from the cysteine through the phenylalanine. Here the CDR3 DNA is all that survives: 48 bases in frame from base 1. Germline trimming amounts to 3 bases on V and 7 bases on J, with 5 as the count of junction bases outside the gene matches. Data came from an Illumina HiSeq 2000. TCR beta chain libraries were generated through multiplex PCR amplification. The amplified TCR beta chain products were analyzed by high-throughput sequencing. TCRdb reprocessing: public reads trimmed at Q25 with fastp, clones called with MiXCR, in-frame beta chains kept. Records with the same CDR3 protein are collapsed into one entry carrying the most frequent genes and DNA. Counted in this sample were about 150,000 distinct CDR3 sequences; 20% to 25% of them appeared once. Roughly 2.8% of the sample is held by the ten biggest clonotypes.

Broad study findings and their caveats: Rather than being directly demonstrated, the conclusion that tumor T cells originate in lymph nodes was presented as consistent with a hypothesis. A scenario in which most tumor T cells derive from the lymph node and then expand within tumor tissue was judged to be consistent with the data. Tumor T-cell repertoires showed less diversity than lymph node repertoires and more diversity than nontumor tissue repertoires, and tumor T-cell repertoires showed preferential V and J gene usage. Tumor and nontumor tissue repertoires were significantly more similar in luminal-like than in basal-like breast cancer.

The axillary draining lymph nodes of breast cancer patients were the source of the lymph node samples. The sequence derives from a female donor with breast cancer. Some clones in this sample may be carry-over from other donors' samples. Sequenced: axillary lymph node tissue. The chain couples TRBV7-8 to TRBJ1-6, with 11 central nucleotides matching TRBD1. The CDR3 region: CASSFSGTGGNSPLHF. The DNA sequence is as follows: TGTGCCAGCAGCTTCTCCGGGACAGGGGGGAATTCACCCCTCCACTTT.